The sequence of this TCR beta chain was determined in a study of immune cell composition in non-small cell lung cancer. Across the study: Tumours were mainly lung adenocarcinoma or squamous cell carcinoma. Study-wide points: Overall clonality, unlike maximal tumour-associated clone frequency, did not predict TIL reactivity. Tumour-associated clones >0.5% occurred in under 40% of adenocarcinomas, roughly 80% of squamous. Dominant in vivo tumour-associated clones were not shown to share tumour-reactive sequences.

TCRdb keeps only in-frame clones here, not all; method: immunoSEQ multiplex PCR. The sample holds roughly 8,700 clones; around two thirds are singletons and the top ten take around a quarter. Points on this clone: The antigen is undetermined.

The CDR3 consists of 14 residues. The ends were cut back, 3 bases at V and 4 bases at J, with 12 bases in the middle. Germline lookup yields CDR1 LNHDA and CDR2 SQIVND (reference sequence). Normal lung was sampled as far from the tumour as possible, at least 3 cm. The chain employs TRBV19 and TRBJ2-5, with TRBD1 as a possible D gene (6 bases). The sample comprised non-adjacent lung tissue. The source of this sequence is a human donor with non-small cell lung cancer. This CDR3 is CASSIGQGRETQYF. The CDR3 DNA reads as TGTGCCAGTAGTATCGGGCAGGGGAGAGAGACCCAGTACTTC.